This T cell receptor beta chain was sequenced for a study of T cell clusters in autoimmune cytopenias (dated by TCRdb to about 2019). For context, the study as a whole: TRB sequencing reached a median depth of roughly 52,000 reads per sample and yielded a median of about 2,500 distinct TRB clonotypes per sample. Alongside healthy, CLL and autoimmune hepatitis controls, autoimmune cytopenia patients had their peripheral blood TRB and IGH repertoires sequenced at active disease and again during treatment follow-up. The study aimed to test whether autoimmune cytopenia patients carry a disease-specific immune repertoire signature usable as a blood-based biomarker. General findings and caveats noted by the study authors: The T cell clusters were defined only in silico, and the functional role of the clusters still needed to be validated experimentally. Shifts in the TRB repertoire, including less even repertoires in secondary cytopenia and CLL, were mostly a reflection of lymphoma bias and not of autoimmunity. Healthy donors had almost three times as many exclusive TRB clusters as active autoimmune hepatitis patients, a finding consistent with an autoimmunity-wide signature. The cluster-lack signature was not seen for secondary cytopenia versus CLL, apparently masked by the dominant lymphoma-associated repertoire. GLIPH suggested that primary autoimmune cytopenia patients lacked physiological T cell clusters: 45 to 55 clusters were exclusive to healthy donors versus some 16 exclusive to patients.

TRB amplification used about 260 ng of peripheral blood genomic DNA, some 38,000 genome equivalents, per sample. There are 15 amino acids in the CDR3, from cysteine to phenylalanine inclusive. DNA is not on record. CDR1 and CDR2 are drawn from the germline V gene: MNHEY, SVGAGI. As regards this clonotype: What this receptor recognizes is not known.

TRB rearrangements were amplified by multiplex PCR following a touch-down protocol, with the TRB-A and TRB-B primer pools mixed in one tube. Illumina adapters and sample indices were added to the amplicons through two consecutive PCR reactions performed with Phusion HS II polymerase. After gel purification with the NucleoSpin Gel and PCR Clean-up kit, the amplicons were quantified by Qubit and checked for quality on an Agilent 2100 Bioanalyzer. Libraries were sequenced on an Illumina MiSeq using 600-cycle, single-indexed, paired-end runs. The paper's data handling went like this. MiXCR version 2.1.12, together with the default MiXCR reference library, was used to align and assemble the TRB reads. Each unique CDR3 nucleotide sequence defined a clone, and only productive sequences with at least two reads were analysed. Repertoire diversity was assessed by alpha-parameterized diversity profiles (alpha 0 to 5), including Shannon (alpha 1) and Simpson (alpha 2) indices, computed with an R script. Combinatorial TRB VJ usage was calculated with the tcR package and was compared between cohorts by principal component analysis performed with ade4. GLIPH was used to cluster TCRbeta CDR3s in pairs of cohorts matched for age and read depth, and a Wilcoxon test was used to compare cluster frequencies. The reads, reprocessed by TCRdb, yield one row per CDR3 protein sequence and no DNA. The V and J calls reflect TCRdb's pipeline rather than the authors' work. The table for this sample shows around 2,700 distinct CDR3 sequences. The ten top clones hold over 35% of the sample.

This sample was also put to use in a study of T cell repertoires in aging, cancer and after chemotherapy. That second report states: The donors fell into six age groups ranging from 30 or younger to 70 or older, and each group had at least three individuals. In the hematological group, paired pre- and post-chemotherapy samples were obtained from chronic lymphocytic leukemia patients treated with fludarabine- or bendamustine-based regimens. In total, the full dataset held 10 million or so TCR reads. Significantly lower blood TCR diversity and higher clonality were observed in untreated patients with hematological or solid cancers than in age-matched healthy donors. Declining TCR diversity with age in healthy donors was mainly explained by loss of richness; in cancer patients, loss of evenness also contributed. An increase in median generation probability over the chemotherapy interval was observed in both cancer cohorts, suggesting that the repertoire was reconstituted through rebound thymic output. According to the authors, the repertoire data do not permit conclusions about immunological memory after chemotherapy. Lymphoid organ infiltration was present in the hematological cancer patients, and this infiltration may itself impair thymic emigration or the expansion of peripheral T cells. To look at immunoaging and at how T cells reconstitute after chemotherapy, the study profiled TCR beta repertoires in peripheral blood from both healthy donors and cancer patients. A cohort of 200 to 250 cancer patients (94 with hematological and approximately 120 with solid cancers) was assembled, and about 95 healthy donors were included as a reference group. MiXCR versions 2.12 and 3.0.5 were used to process TRB sequences. The repertoire metrics were Shannon diversity, evenness, clonality (defined as one minus evenness), and alpha-parameterized diversity profiles covering alpha 0 to 5. The IGoR algorithm was used to calculate generation probabilities for clones in the paired samples taken before and after chemotherapy.

This clonotype originated in a human donor with an autoimmune cytopenia or autoimmune hepatitis (not recorded which). The sequencing input was peripheral blood. The sequence joins TRBV6-5 to TRBJ2-2; as DNA is missing, the TRBD1 call by TCRdb cannot be tested. Here the CDR3 is given as CASSYMGASTGELFF.